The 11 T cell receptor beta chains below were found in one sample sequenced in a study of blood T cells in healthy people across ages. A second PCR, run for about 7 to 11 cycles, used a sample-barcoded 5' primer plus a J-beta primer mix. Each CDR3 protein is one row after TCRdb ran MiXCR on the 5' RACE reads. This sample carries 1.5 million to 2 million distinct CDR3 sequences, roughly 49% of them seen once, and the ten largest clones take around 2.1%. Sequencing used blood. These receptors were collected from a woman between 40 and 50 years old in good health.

The CDR3 reads CASSSSPSSSGANVLTF. For the CDR3, the DNA is TGTGCCAGCAGCTCCTCACCCAGTTCCTCTGGGGCCAACGTCCTGACTTTC. The chain joins TRBV9 to TRBJ2-6, with unresolved D. Germline values: CDR1 SGDLS, CDR2 YYNGEE. V lost 4 bases, J lost 0 bases, and 14 bases lay in between. The CDR3 is 17 amino acids.

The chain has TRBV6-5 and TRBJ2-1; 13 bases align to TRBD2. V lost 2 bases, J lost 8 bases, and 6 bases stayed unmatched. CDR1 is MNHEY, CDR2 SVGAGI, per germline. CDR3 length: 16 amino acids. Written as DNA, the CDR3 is TGTGCCAGCAGTTACATGGGACTAGCGGGGAAAGATGAGCAGTTCTTC. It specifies CASSYMGLAGKDEQFF.

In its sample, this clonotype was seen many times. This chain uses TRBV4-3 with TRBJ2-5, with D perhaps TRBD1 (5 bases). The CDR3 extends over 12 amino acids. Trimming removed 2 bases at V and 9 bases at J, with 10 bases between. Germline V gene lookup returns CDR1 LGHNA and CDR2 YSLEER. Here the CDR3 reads CASSQNTGAQYF. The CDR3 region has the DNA TGCGCCAGCAGCCAAAACACAGGCGCCCAGTACTTC.

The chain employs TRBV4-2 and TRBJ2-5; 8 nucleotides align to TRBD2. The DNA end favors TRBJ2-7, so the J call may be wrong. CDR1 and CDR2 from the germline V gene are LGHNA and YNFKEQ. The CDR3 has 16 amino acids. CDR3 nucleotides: TGTGCCAGCAGCCAAGATCGCGGGGGGACCCCCTACGAGCAGTACTTC. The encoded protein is CASSQDRGGTPYEQYF.

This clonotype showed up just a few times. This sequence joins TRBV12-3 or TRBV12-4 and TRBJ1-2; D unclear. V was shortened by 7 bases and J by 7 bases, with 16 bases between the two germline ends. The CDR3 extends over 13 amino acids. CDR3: CASNTWSNGGYTF. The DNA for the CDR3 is TGTGCCAGCAACACATGGAGCAACGGTGGCTACACCTTC.

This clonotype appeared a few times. CDR3 sequence reads: CASQGTYGYTF. DNA of the CDR3: TGTGCCAGCCAGGGGACATATGGCTACACCTTC. The rearrangement uses TRBV6-5 and TRBJ1-2; D perhaps matches TRBD1 (6 bases). This CDR3 contains 11 residues. Germline assignment: CDR1 MNHEY and CDR2 SVGAGI. The V end lost 8 bases, the J end lost 5 bases, and 9 bases lay between the germline ends.

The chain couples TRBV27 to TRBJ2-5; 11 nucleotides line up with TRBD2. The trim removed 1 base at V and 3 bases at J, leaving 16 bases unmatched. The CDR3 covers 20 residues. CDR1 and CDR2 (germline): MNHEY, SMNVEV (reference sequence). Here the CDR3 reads CASSLLYASGGPIDEETQYF. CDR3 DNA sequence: TGTGCCAGCAGTTTATTATACGCTAGCGGGGGGCCAATAGATGAAGAGACCCAGTACTTC.

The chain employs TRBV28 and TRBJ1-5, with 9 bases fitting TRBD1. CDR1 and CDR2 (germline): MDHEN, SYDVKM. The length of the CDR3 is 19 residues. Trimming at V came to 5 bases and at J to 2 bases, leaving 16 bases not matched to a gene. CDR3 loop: CASSPSRDRANKGNQPQHF. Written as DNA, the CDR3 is TGTGCCAGCAGTCCCAGCCGGGACAGGGCCAATAAGGGCAATCAGCCCCAGCATTTT.

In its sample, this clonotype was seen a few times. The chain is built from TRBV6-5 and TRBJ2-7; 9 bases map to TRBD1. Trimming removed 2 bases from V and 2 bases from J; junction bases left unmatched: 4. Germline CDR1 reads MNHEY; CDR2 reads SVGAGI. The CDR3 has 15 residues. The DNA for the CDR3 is TGTGCCAGCAGTTACGCCCGGGACAGGGCCTACGAGCAGTACTTC. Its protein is CASSYARDRAYEQYF.

The DNA for the CDR3 is TGCGCCAGCAGCTTGGGACCTCCCCTCACGGAGCAGTTCTTC. It codes for CASSLGPPLTEQFF. The rearrangement joins TRBV5-1 to TRBJ2-1; no definite D call. CDR3 size: 14 residues. V lost 0 bases to trimming and J lost 10 bases, with 14 bases between them. CDR1 is SGHRS and CDR2 is YFSETQ in the germline V gene.

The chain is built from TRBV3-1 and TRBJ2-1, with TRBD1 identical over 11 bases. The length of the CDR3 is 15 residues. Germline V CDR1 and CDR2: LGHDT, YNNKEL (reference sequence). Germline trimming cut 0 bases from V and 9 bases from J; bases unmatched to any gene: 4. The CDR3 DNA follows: TGTGCCAGCAGCCAAGATTTAGGACAGGGGGCTGAGCAGTTCTTC. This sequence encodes CASSQDLGQGAEQFF.